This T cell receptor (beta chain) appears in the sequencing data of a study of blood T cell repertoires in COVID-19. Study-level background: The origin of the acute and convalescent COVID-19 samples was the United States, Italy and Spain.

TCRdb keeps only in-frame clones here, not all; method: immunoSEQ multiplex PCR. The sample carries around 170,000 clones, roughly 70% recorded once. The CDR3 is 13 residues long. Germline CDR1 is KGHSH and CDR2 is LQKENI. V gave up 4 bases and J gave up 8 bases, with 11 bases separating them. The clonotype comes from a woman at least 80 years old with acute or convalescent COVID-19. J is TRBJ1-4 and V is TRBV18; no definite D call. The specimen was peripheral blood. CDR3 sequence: CASSLREEEKLFF. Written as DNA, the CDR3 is TGTGCCAGCTCACTTAGGGAGGAGGAAAAACTGTTTTTT.